This T cell receptor (beta chain) was observed in a study of regulatory T cells in long-lasting Graves disease. To note about this clonotype: The target antigen is unknown.

Time point noted: persistent/refractory GD, antithyroid drugs over 5 years with positive TRAb. The TCR library was made from RNA that had been extracted from PBMCs in TRIzol. Roughly 10 milliliters of peripheral blood went into EDTA tubes. Arm-PCR of CDR3 regions and iRepertoire HTBI primers were the basis on which TCR beta libraries were built. A single record per CDR3 protein comes from TCRdb applying MiXCR to the multiplex PCR reads. The data show 400,000 or so distinct CDR3 sequences, around 20% seen once. Findings and limits, study-wide: The number of shared public clonotypes was higher in persistent patients (approximately 2,600) than new patients (over 900). It was possible that the small sample size reduced accuracy.

The sequenced sample was peripheral blood mononuclear cells (PBMCs), obtained when the disease was refractory, from a patient treated with antithyroid drugs. The TCR sequence derives from a female donor with Graves disease.

The CDR3 coding sequence is TGCGCCAGCAGCCAAGGCAATCCCCCGGGACAGGGAAACATTCAGTACTTC. This sequence encodes CASSQGNPPGQGNIQYF. V usage is TRBV4-1 and J usage is TRBJ2-4, with TRBD1 identical over 9 bases. CDR1 and CDR2 (germline): MGHRA, YSYEKL. The trim removed 1 base at V and 6 bases at J, leaving 10 bases unmatched. The CDR3 extends over 17 amino acids.